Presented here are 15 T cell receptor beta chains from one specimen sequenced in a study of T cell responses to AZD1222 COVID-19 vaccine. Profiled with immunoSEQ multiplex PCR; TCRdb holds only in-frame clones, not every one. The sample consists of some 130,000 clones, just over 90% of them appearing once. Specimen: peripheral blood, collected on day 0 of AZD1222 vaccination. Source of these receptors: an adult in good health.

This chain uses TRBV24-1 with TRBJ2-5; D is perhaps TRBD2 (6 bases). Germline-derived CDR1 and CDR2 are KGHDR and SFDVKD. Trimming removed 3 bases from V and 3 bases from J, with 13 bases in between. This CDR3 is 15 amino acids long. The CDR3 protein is CATSDNNRGKETQYF. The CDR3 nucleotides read TGTGCCACCAGTGATAACAACCGGGGGAAAGAGACCCAGTACTTC.

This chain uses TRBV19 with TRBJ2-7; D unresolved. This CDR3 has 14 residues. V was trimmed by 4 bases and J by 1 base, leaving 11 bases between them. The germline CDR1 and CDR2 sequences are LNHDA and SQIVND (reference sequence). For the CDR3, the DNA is TGTGCCAGTAGTAGCGGAACCGGTTCCTACGAGCAGTACTTC. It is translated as CASSSGTGSYEQYF.

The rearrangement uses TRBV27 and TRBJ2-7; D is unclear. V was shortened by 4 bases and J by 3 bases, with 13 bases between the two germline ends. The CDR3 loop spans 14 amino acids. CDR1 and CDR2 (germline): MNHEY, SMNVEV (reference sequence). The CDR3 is CASSSLEGVYEQYF. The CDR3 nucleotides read TGTGCCAGCAGTTCTCTTGAAGGAGTCTACGAGCAGTACTTC.

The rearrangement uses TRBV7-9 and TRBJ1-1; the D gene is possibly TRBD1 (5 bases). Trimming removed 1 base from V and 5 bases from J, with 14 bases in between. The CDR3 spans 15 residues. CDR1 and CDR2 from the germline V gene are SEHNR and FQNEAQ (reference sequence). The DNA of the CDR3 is TGTGCCAGCAGCTTAGAGGCGGGACCGAGGACTGAAGCTTTCTTT. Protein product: CASSLEAGPRTEAFF.

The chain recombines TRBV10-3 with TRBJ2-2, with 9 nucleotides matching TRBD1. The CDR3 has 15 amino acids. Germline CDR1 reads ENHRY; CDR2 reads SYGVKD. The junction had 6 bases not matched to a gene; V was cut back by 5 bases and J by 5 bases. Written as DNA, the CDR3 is TGTGCCATCAGTCTGGAGGACAGGGGAACCGGGGAGCTGTTTTTT. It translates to CAISLEDRGTGELFF.

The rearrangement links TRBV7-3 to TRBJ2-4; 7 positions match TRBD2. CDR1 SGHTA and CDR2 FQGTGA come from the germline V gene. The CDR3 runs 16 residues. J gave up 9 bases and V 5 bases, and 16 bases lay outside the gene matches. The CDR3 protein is CASSKKGLVPSSIQYF. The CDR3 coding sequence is TGTGCCAGCAGCAAGAAAGGACTAGTACCCTCCAGCATTCAGTACTTC.

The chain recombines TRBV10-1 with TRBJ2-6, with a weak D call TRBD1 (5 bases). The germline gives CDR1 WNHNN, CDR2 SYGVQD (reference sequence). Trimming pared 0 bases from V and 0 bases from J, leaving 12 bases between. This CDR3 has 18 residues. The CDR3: CASSESKGSTSGANVLTF. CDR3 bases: TGCGCCAGCAGTGAGTCGAAGGGGTCTACCTCTGGGGCCAACGTCCTGACTTTC.

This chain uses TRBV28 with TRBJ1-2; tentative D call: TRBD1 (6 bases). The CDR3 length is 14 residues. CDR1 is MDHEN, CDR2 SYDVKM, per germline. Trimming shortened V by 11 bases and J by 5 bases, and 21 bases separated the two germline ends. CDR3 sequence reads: CASTAGTSVYGYTF. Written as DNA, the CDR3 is TGTGCCTCGACGGCCGGGACATCGGTATATGGCTACACCTTC.

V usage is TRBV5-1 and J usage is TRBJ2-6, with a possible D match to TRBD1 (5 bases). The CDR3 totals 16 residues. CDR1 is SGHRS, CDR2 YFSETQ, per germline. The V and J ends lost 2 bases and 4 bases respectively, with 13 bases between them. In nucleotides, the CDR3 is TGCGCCAGCAGCTTTCCCAGGGTACCCGGGGCCAACGTCCTGACTTTC. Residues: CASSFPRVPGANVLTF.

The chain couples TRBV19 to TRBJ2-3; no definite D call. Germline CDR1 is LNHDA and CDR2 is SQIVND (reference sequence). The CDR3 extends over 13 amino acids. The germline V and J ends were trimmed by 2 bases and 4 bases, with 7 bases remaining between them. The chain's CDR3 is CASSIMGADTQYF. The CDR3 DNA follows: TGTGCCAGTAGTATAATGGGTGCAGATACGCAGTATTTT.

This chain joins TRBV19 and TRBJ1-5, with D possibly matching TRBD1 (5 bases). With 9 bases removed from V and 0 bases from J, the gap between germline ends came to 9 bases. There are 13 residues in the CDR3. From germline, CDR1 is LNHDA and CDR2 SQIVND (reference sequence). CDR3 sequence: CASKTDSNQPQHF. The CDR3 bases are TGTGCCAGCAAGACAGATAGCAATCAGCCCCAGCATTTT.

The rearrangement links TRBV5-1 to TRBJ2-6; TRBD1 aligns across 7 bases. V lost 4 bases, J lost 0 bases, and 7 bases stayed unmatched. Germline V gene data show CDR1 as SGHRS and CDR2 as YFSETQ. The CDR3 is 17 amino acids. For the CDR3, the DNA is TGCGCCAGCAGCCAGACAGGGTTTTTCTCTGGGGCCAACGTCCTGACTTTC. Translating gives CASSQTGFFSGANVLTF.

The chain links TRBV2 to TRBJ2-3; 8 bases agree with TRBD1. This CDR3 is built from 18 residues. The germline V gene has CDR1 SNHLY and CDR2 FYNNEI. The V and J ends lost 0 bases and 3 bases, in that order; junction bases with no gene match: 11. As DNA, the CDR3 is TGTGCCAGCAGTGAAGCTTTAGGACAGGGCCGAGGGACAGATACGCAGTATTTT. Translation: CASSEALGQGRGTDTQYF. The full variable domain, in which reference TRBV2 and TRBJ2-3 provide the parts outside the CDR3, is EPEVTQTPSHQVTQMGQEVILRCVPISNHLYFYWYRQILGQKVEFLVSFYNNEISEKSEIFDDQFSVERPDGSNFTLKIRSTKLEDSAMYFCASSEALGQGRGTDTQYFGPGTRLTVL.

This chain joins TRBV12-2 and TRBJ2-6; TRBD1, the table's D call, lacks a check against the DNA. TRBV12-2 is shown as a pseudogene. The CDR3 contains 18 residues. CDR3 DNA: TGTGCAAGTCGCTTACTCGGGACAGTTGTGTCTGGGGCCAACGTCCTGACTTTC. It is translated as CASRLLGTVVSGANVLTF.

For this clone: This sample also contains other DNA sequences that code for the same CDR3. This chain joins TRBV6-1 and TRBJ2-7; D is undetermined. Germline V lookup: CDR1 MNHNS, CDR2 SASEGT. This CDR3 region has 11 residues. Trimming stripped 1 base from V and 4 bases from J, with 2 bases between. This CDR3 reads CASSEGYEQYF. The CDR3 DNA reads TGTGCCAGCAGTGAAGGGTACGAGCAGTACTTC.